This TCR beta chain was captured by sequencing in a study of naive and memory T cell subsets. Details on this clonotype: The antigen is undetermined.

The beta constant-region primer was an equimolar mix of two oligonucleotides covering TRBC1 and TRBC2. The ligated cDNA underwent four PCR rounds using SP2 and nested alpha and beta constant-region primers. TCRdb reprocessed the UMI-ligation and nested PCR reads with MiXCR, giving one entry per CDR3 protein. Found here are 120,000 to 150,000 distinct CDR3 sequences, over 20% of them singletons; the top ten hold around 0.11%. CDR3 length: 13 residues. Germline lookup yields CDR1 ENHRY and CDR2 SYGVKD. Trimming took 3 bases from V and 8 from J, leaving 13 bases between them. Study-wide points: No ground truth validated the naive and memory repertoire findings. A few larger clonotypes appeared in naive repertoires, especially CD8, possibly memory cells re-expressing CD45RA.

This rearrangement joins TRBV10-3 to TRBJ1-1, with D perhaps TRBD1 (5 bases). This TCR was recovered from a human donor in good health. Specimen: naive CD4+ T cells from blood. DNA of the CDR3: TGTGCCATCAGTGAAGGGCGACAGATAGAAGCTTTCTTT. Residues: CAISEGRQIEAFF.